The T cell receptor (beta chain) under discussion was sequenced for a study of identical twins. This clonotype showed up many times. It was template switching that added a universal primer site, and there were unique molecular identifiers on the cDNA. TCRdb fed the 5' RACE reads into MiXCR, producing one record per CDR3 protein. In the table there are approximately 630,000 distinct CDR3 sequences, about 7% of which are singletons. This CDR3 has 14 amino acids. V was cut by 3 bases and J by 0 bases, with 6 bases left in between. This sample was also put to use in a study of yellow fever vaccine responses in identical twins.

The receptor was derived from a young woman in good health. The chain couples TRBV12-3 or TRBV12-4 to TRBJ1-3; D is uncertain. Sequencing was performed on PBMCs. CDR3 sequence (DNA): TGTGCCAGCAGTTTTACCAGCTCTGGAAACACCATATATTTT. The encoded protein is CASSFTSSGNTIYF.